These 27 T cell receptor beta chains originate from one sample sequenced in a study of blood T cell repertoires in COVID-19. Sequenced by immunoSEQ multiplex PCR; TCRdb stores in-frame clones only, minus some. The sample lists under 300,000 clones, 70% to 90% occurring once. The specimen sequenced was PBMCs or T cells enriched from blood (not recorded which). The receptors were gathered from a woman aged 45-60 years who had recovered from COVID-19.

The rearrangement joins TRBV11-2 to TRBJ2-1; perhaps TRBD2 as D (5 bases). This CDR3 comprises 14 residues. CDR1 and CDR2 (germline): SGHAT, FQNNGV. Deletions cut 5 bases from V and 4 bases from J, with 12 bases between. The CDR3 here is CASSRDPNYNEQFF. DNA of the CDR3: TGTGCCAGCAGCCGGGATCCGAATTACAATGAGCAGTTCTTC.

The gene calls are TRBV9 and TRBJ1-1, with D perhaps TRBD1 (5 bases). The CDR3 runs 14 residues. V dropped 3 bases and J dropped 0 bases, with 9 bases sitting between them. CDR1 is SGDLS, CDR2 YYNGEE, per germline. The CDR3 sequence is CASSAGTVNTEAFF. The CDR3 DNA follows: TGTGCCAGCAGCGCCGGGACTGTGAACACTGAAGCTTTCTTT. Complete variable domain (other parts from reference TRBV9 and TRBJ1-1): DSGVTQTPKHLITATGQRVTLRCSPRSGDLSVYWYQQSLDQGLQFLIQYYNGEERAKGNILERFSAQQFPDLHSELNLSSLELGDSALYFCASSAGTVNTEAFFGQGTRLTVV.

J is TRBJ2-1 and V is TRBV21-1; TRBD2, the table's D call, lacks a check against the DNA. TRBV21-1 is a known pseudogene. The CDR3 contains 16 residues. The CDR3 spells CASSILSGRIPNEQFF. For the CDR3, the DNA is TGTGCCAGCAGCATTTTAAGCGGGAGGATCCCCAATGAGCAGTTCTTC.

V is TRBV4-1 and J is TRBJ2-1, with 9 bases fitting TRBD2. CDR3 size: 16 residues. V lost 1 base, J lost 4 bases, and 5 bases stayed unmatched. Per the germline V gene, CDR1 is MGHRA and CDR2 is YSYEKL. CDR3 nucleotide sequence: TGCGCCAGCAGCCAAGCTCGCGGGAGGGGGTACAATGAGCAGTTCTTC. The encoded protein is CASSQARGRGYNEQFF.

The chain is built from TRBV5-1 and TRBJ2-6; the match to TRBD2 covers 9 bases. Germline CDR1 is SGHRS and CDR2 is YFSETQ. There are 17 residues in the CDR3. V gave up 1 base and J gave up 4 bases; unmatched junction bases: 6. The CDR3 reads CASSLNAGGPGANVLTF. In DNA, the CDR3 is TGCGCCAGCAGCTTGAATGCGGGAGGGCCGGGGGCCAACGTCCTGACTTTC.

CDR3 protein: CASSPPGLLSYEQYF. For the CDR3, the DNA is TGTGCCAGCAGTCCACCGGGACTGCTCTCCTACGAGCAGTACTTC. J is TRBJ2-7 and V is TRBV27; a possible D gene is TRBD2 (6 bases). V was pared by 5 bases and J by 0 bases, with 14 bases between. CDR1 MNHEY and CDR2 SMNVEV come from the germline V gene (reference sequence). This CDR3 has 15 amino acids.

This clone was seen a few times. This chain uses TRBV19 with TRBJ1-5, with a tentative D call TRBD1 (5 bases). Trimming left V 3 bases short and J 1 base short, with 16 bases between. This CDR3 region has 17 residues. The germline gives CDR1 LNHDA, CDR2 SQIVND (reference sequence). The CDR3 here is CASSIPQGGGSNQPQHF. CDR3 nucleotide sequence: TGTGCCAGTAGTATCCCGCAGGGAGGAGGAAGCAATCAGCCCCAGCATTTT.

The J gene is TRBJ2-7, the V gene TRBV28; 8 bases align to TRBD1. The germline V gene has CDR1 MDHEN and CDR2 SYDVKM. The CDR3 sequence is 14 residues long. After removal of 4 bases from V and 2 bases from J, the junction contained 4 bases not matched to a gene. The CDR3 here is CASSSRGPAYEQYF. CDR3 bases: TGTGCCAGCAGTTCCAGGGGGCCTGCCTACGAGCAGTACTTC.

This chain uses TRBV4-1 with TRBJ2-1; TRBD2 is a possible D gene (5 bases). Between the trimmed V and J ends, which lost 2 bases and 2 bases, there was a span of 10 bases. Germline CDR1 reads MGHRA; CDR2 reads YSYEKL. The CDR3 contains 15 residues. CDR3 residues: CASSQLLATYNEQFF. CDR3 nucleotide sequence: TGCGCCAGCAGCCAACTATTAGCGACCTACAATGAGCAGTTCTTC.

V and J are TRBV10-2 and TRBJ2-7; 7 nucleotides match TRBD2. Germline V gene lookup returns CDR1 WSHSY and CDR2 SAAADI. V was clipped by 2 bases and J by 0 bases; unmatched bases: 7. CDR3 length equals 16 residues. DNA of the CDR3: TGCGCCAGCAGTGAGATGGGTTGGGAGGGCTCCTACGAGCAGTACTTC. Residues: CASSEMGWEGSYEQYF.

The J gene is TRBJ1-2, the V gene TRBV7-9, with 7 bases that match TRBD1. V trimming: 5 bases; J trimming: 0 bases; junction bases outside the gene matches: 3. Germline CDR1 is SEHNR and CDR2 is FQNEAQ (reference sequence). The CDR3 covers 14 residues. CDR3 in amino acids: CASSIGTANYGYTF. CDR3 nucleotides: TGTGCCAGCAGCATTGGGACAGCTAACTATGGCTACACCTTC.

The chain combines TRBV12-5 with TRBJ1-3, with D uncertain. Germline CDR1 is LGHNT and CDR2 is FRNRAP. V lost 0 bases, J lost 3 bases, and 12 bases lay in between. CDR3 length: 16 residues. Written as DNA, the CDR3 is TGTGCTAGTGGTTTGGTGACGGGATCTGATGGAAACACCATATATTTT. Its translation is CASGLVTGSDGNTIYF. The full variable domain, its missing parts supplied by reference TRBV12-5 and TRBJ1-3, is DARVTQTPRHKVTEMGQEVTMRCQPILGHNTVFWYRQTMMQGLELLAYFRNRAPLDDSGMPKDRFSAEMPDATLATLKIQPSEPRDSAVYFCASGLVTGSDGNTIYFGEGSWLTVV.

V usage is TRBV14 and J usage is TRBJ1-6; D ambiguous. Trimming pared 1 base from V and 11 bases from J, leaving 12 bases between. The CDR3 spans 14 residues. Germline CDR1 SGHDN, CDR2 FVKESK. DNA of the CDR3: TGTGCCAGCAGCCAAGCAGGTTTCACGGCACCCCTCCACTTT. It codes for CASSQAGFTAPLHF.

This chain uses TRBV7-8 with TRBJ1-6, with a weak D call TRBD1 (6 bases). This CDR3 is built from 17 residues. Per the germline V gene, CDR1 is SGHVS and CDR2 is FQNEAQ. Deletions cut 1 base from V and 3 bases from J, with 13 bases between. The CDR3 nucleotides are TGTGCCAGCAGCTTAGTTGAAGGCAGGGGCTATAATTCACCCCTCCACTTT. Residues: CASSLVEGRGYNSPLHF.

Notes on this clone: A far larger clone is one base from this, pointing to a likely read error. V is TRBV11-2 and J is TRBJ1-1; D not certain. The germline gives CDR1 SGHAT, CDR2 FQNNGV. With 5 bases removed from V and 1 base from J, the gap between germline ends came to 11 bases. The CDR3 contains 14 residues. Here the CDR3 reads CASSHRTENTEAFF. CDR3 bases: TGTGCCAGCAGCCATAGGACTGAGAACACTGAAGCTTTCTTT.

This chain uses TRBV11-1 with TRBJ2-1; tentative D call: TRBD2 (6 bases). Germline assignment: CDR1 SGHAT and CDR2 FQDESV (reference sequence). The CDR3 consists of 15 residues. V lost 1 base to trimming and J lost 9 bases, with 16 bases between them. This chain's CDR3 is CASSLVWTTGGEQFF. The CDR3 DNA is TGTGCCAGCAGCTTAGTTTGGACTACCGGCGGTGAGCAGTTCTTC.

The V and J genes are TRBV5-1 and TRBJ2-1; 9 bases agree with TRBD1. With V trimmed by 4 bases and J by 1 base, 3 bases remained unmatched. Germline CDR1 and CDR2: SGHRS and YFSETQ. This CDR3 is 15 amino acids long. The CDR3 loop reads CASSPQGASYNEQFF. CDR3 nucleotide sequence: TGCGCCAGCAGCCCACAGGGGGCGTCCTACAATGAGCAGTTCTTC.

The chain carries TRBV6-1 and TRBJ2-1, with 11 bases that match TRBD2. Germline V CDR1 and CDR2: MNHNS, SASEGT. Germline trimming cut 3 bases from V and 8 bases from J; bases unmatched to any gene: 9. The CDR3 totals 16 residues. CDR3 protein: CASSETSGDKGDEQFF. In DNA form, the CDR3 reads TGTGCCAGCAGTGAGACTAGCGGGGACAAAGGCGATGAGCAGTTCTTC.

The V gene is TRBV6-1, the J gene TRBJ2-3; 9 nucleotides match TRBD2. The V gene's germline CDR1 is MNHNS and CDR2 SASEGT. The CDR3 spans 16 residues. V was pared by 1 base and J by 5 bases, with 7 bases of the junction left unmatched. CDR3 sequence reads: CASSEEGGRAVDTQYF. CDR3 DNA: TGTGCCAGCAGTGAAGAAGGCGGGAGGGCCGTAGATACGCAGTATTTT.

The V call is TRBV10-3, the J call TRBJ2-3; TRBD1 matches 9 bases. The CDR3 is 21 residues long. From germline, CDR1 is ENHRY and CDR2 SYGVKD. V lost 2 bases, J lost 0 bases, and 18 bases stayed unmatched. CDR3 bases: TGTGCCATCAGTGAGGGCTCTCTAGGACAGGGGACTGGGACGAGCACAGATACGCAGTATTTT. Protein sequence: CAISEGSLGQGTGTSTDTQYF.

The gene calls are TRBV9 and TRBJ2-7; the D gene is possibly TRBD2 (6 bases). The CDR3 has 17 amino acids. V lost 2 bases and J lost 6, with 24 bases in between. Germline V gene data show CDR1 as SGDLS and CDR2 as YYNGEE. CDR3 coding DNA: TGTGCCAGCAGCGTGACTCTGGGGTGGAGGGAGCCTGGCGAGCAGTACTTC. Its translation is CASSVTLGWREPGEQYF.

The V call is TRBV3-1 (or the pseudogene TRBV3-2), the J call TRBJ2-1; 9 bases are a match to TRBD1. The CDR3 covers 16 residues. Unmatched junction bases numbered 10, after V lost 5 bases and J lost 5 bases. Germline CDR1 and CDR2: LGHDT and YNNKEL (reference sequence). CDR3 DNA sequence: TGTGCCAGCAGCTACGGGGGGACAGGGCTCAACAATGAGCAGTTCTTC. Its translation is CASSYGGTGLNNEQFF.

The chain couples TRBV29-1 to TRBJ1-1, with D tentatively TRBD1 (6 bases). The CDR3 contains 13 residues. Trimming removed 6 bases at V and 8 bases at J, with 19 bases between. Germline CDR1 and CDR2: SQVTM and ANQGSEA. Written as DNA, the CDR3 is TGCAGCGTGGGGGGGGACACGGTAACCGAAGCTTTCTTT. This encodes CSVGGDTVTEAFF.

The chain links TRBV2 to TRBJ2-5; D is perhaps TRBD2 (5 bases). Trimming cost V 10 bases and J 1 base, with 13 bases left between them. This CDR3 spans 13 amino acids. Germline V lookup: CDR1 SNHLY, CDR2 FYNNEI. CDR3 protein: CATEGGFQETQYF. The CDR3 nucleotides are TGTGCCACTGAGGGCGGGTTCCAAGAGACCCAGTACTTC.

The sample holds one count of this clone. The chain carries TRBV11-1 and TRBJ2-4; tentative D call: TRBD1 (6 bases). Trimming cost V 5 bases and J 4 bases, with 12 bases left between them. Germline-derived CDR1 and CDR2 are SGHAT and FQDESV (reference sequence). The CDR3 totals 14 residues. CDR3 in DNA: TGTGCCAGCAGCCCACAGGGCCCAAAAAACATTCAGTACTTC. Residues: CASSPQGPKNIQYF.

The V call is TRBV11-3, the J call TRBJ2-2, with D perhaps matching TRBD2 (6 bases). The germline gives CDR1 SGHNT, CDR2 YENEEA. This CDR3 region has 15 residues. V lost 4 bases to trimming and J lost 2 bases, with 11 bases between them. The CDR3 sequence is CASSSEGRNTGELFF. CDR3 sequence (DNA): TGTGCCAGCAGCTCGGAGGGCCGTAACACCGGGGAGCTGTTTTTT. Supplemented by reference TRBV11-3 and TRBJ2-2, the full variable domain reads EAGVVQSPRYKIIEKKQPVAFWCNPISGHNTLYWYLQNLGQGPELLIRYENEEAVDDSQLPKDRFSAERLKGVDSTLKIQPAELGDSAVYLCASSSEGRNTGELFFGEGSRLTVL.

The J gene is TRBJ1-1, the V gene TRBV9; the D gene is possibly TRBD1 (5 bases). The length of the CDR3 is 17 residues. Germline CDR1 is SGDLS and CDR2 is YYNGEE. The V end lost 2 bases, the J end lost 0 bases, and 17 bases lay between the germline ends. The DNA for the CDR3 is TGTGCCAGCAGCGTGAGCGGGGCAGAACCCATGAACACTGAAGCTTTCTTT. Translating gives CASSVSGAEPMNTEAFF.